The 7 T cell receptor beta chains below all came from one sample that was sequenced in a study of shared clonotypes between healthy human individuals. The method was immunoSEQ multiplex PCR; TCRdb's version includes in-frame clones alone and lacks a portion of them. The table includes roughly 1,100,000 clones, about 77% detected once. Sample: memory CD4+ T cells sorted from blood. Subset defined: CD45RA-negative fraction. All receptors come from a man between 18 and 29 years old in good health.

V and J are TRBV5-1 and TRBJ1-1, with 9 bases fitting TRBD1. Trimming cost V 0 bases and J 5 bases; bases outside gene matches: 8. CDR1 and CDR2 (germline): SGHRS, YFSETQ. The CDR3 is 16 amino acids. CDR3 DNA: TGCGCCAGCAGCTTGGTCTCCGGGACAGGGTGGACTGAAGCTTTCTTT. Translating it yields CASSLVSGTGWTEAFF.

This clone appeared many times. The rearrangement links TRBV20-1 to TRBJ2-7, with D perhaps TRBD2 (6 bases). The V end lost 1 base, the J end lost 6 bases, and 7 bases lay between the germline ends. The CDR3 extends over 11 amino acids. Germline CDR1 is DFQATT and CDR2 is SNEGSKA (reference sequence). CDR3 in DNA: TGCAGTGCTAGAGGACTAGGCGAGCAGTACTTC. Translating it yields CSARGLGEQYF.

In this sample, this clone turned up once. The chain couples TRBV5-6 to TRBJ2-5; D is ambiguous. CDR1 and CDR2 (germline): SGHDT, YYEEEE. V was trimmed by 4 bases and J by 6 bases, leaving 19 bases between them. The CDR3 has 15 amino acids. CDR3 sequence: CASSRLTSDSKTQYF. CDR3 nucleotides: TGTGCCAGCAGCAGGTTGACCAGCGACTCCAAGACCCAGTACTTC.

V is TRBV4-3 and J is TRBJ1-4; D may be TRBD1 (5 bases). The V and J ends lost 0 bases and 8 bases respectively, with 19 bases between them. Germline V gene lookup returns CDR1 LGHNA and CDR2 YSLEER. CDR3 length: 17 residues. The CDR3 here is CASSQDGITMGGEKLFF. CDR3 bases: TGCGCCAGCAGCCAAGATGGGATTACCATGGGGGGGGAAAAACTGTTTTTT.

This clone came up a few times. The same CDR3 also results from other DNA sequences found in this sample. V is TRBV9 and J is TRBJ2-1; tentative D call: TRBD2 (6 bases). From germline, CDR1 is SGDLS and CDR2 YYNGEE. This CDR3 is built from 14 residues. The germline V and J ends were trimmed by 2 bases and 5 bases, with 11 bases remaining between them. The CDR3 coding sequence is TGTGCCAGCAGCGTCTCGGGGGTAAACAATGAGCAGTTCTTC. Translation gives CASSVSGVNNEQFF.

The CDR3 here is CASSPGRVETQYF. The CDR3 region has the DNA TGTGCCAGCAGTCCGGGCAGGGTTGAGACCCAGTACTTC. The rearrangement links TRBV7-2 to TRBJ2-5; D might be TRBD1 (5 bases). This CDR3 is 13 amino acids long. The V end lost 6 bases, the J end lost 5 bases, and 13 bases lay between the germline ends. Germline CDR1 is SGHTA and CDR2 is FQGNSA.

The rearrangement joins TRBV4-1 to TRBJ2-7; no definite D call. Germline V gene lookup returns CDR1 MGHRA and CDR2 YSYEKL. V lost 1 base and J lost 3, with 10 bases in between. The CDR3 covers 14 residues. CDR3 amino acids: CASSQGPPIYEQYF. In DNA, the CDR3 is TGCGCCAGCAGCCAAGGGCCCCCCATCTACGAGCAGTACTTC.